The rows below give T cell receptor beta chains drawn from one sample of a study of OX40 agonist ivuxolimab in advanced cancers. Sequencing was performed with immunoSEQ multiplex PCR; in TCRdb, only in-frame clones are kept and a portion is missing. Here the sample spans 44,000 or so clones, approximately 90% being singletons. The material sequenced was CD4+ or CD8+ T cells sorted from blood, taken in a trial of the OX40 agonist ivuxolimab. These receptor sequences come from an adult with an advanced solid tumor such as melanoma, head and neck, liver or kidney cancer. The CDR3 runs from the conserved cysteine through the conserved F or W. Each record gives: clone size, J gene, D gene, V gene, CDR3 DNA, CDR3 protein. The D gene is left open where the match is weak. Where a row states a size, it is once, few, many or the class of an expanded clone; other rows omit it.

NA	TRBJ2-3	TRBD2	TRBV7-6	TGTGCCAGCAGCAAATACGGGGGGACGGGGGTTACAGATACGCAGTATTTT	CASSKYGGTGVTDTQYF
NA	TRBJ1-1	NA	TRBV30	TGTGCCTGGAGTGTACCGGCCCTTACTGAAGCTTTCTTT	CAWSVPALTEAFF
NA	TRBJ1-2	TRBD1	TRBV7-9	TGTGCCAGCAGCTCAGACAGGGAGCAGGGCTACACCTTC	CASSSDREQGYTF
NA	TRBJ2-7	NA	TRBV2	TGTGCCAGCAGTGACCAAGGAGTGAGCTCCTACGAGCAGTACTTC	CASSDQGVSSYEQYF
NA	TRBJ2-3	TRBD2	TRBV6-5	TGTGCCAGCAGTCGGACTAGCGGGGCTGCAGATACGCAGTATTTT	CASSRTSGAADTQYF
NA	TRBJ1-2	TRBD1	TRBV6-5	TGTGCCAGCACCAAAAGGCAGGGGGATGGCTACACCTTC	CASTKRQGDGYTF
NA	TRBJ1-3	NA	TRBV19	TGTGCCAGTAGTATCGCGATGATCGGAAACACCATATATTTT	CASSIAMIGNTIYF
NA	TRBJ2-5	TRBD2	TRBV2	TGTGCCAGCAGCCCTCCGGGACTAGCCACGACCAGAGAAGAGACCCAGTACTTC	CASSPPGLATTREETQYF
NA	TRBJ1-1	NA	TRBV28	TGTGCCAGCAGTTTCGAATCCGCTGGGACTGAAGCTTTCTTT	CASSFESAGTEAFF
NA	TRBJ1-1	NA	TRBV5-4	TGTGCCAGCAGCCTCCGGAAGATTAACACTGAAGCTTTCTTT	CASSLRKINTEAFF
NA	TRBJ2-2	NA	TRBV27	TGTGCCAGCAGTTTATACGATCTCGGGGAGCTGTTTTTT	CASSLYDLGELFF
NA	TRBJ2-1	NA	TRBV9	TGTGCCAGCAGCGTAGAAGGGGGTGAGCAGTTCTTC	CASSVEGGEQFF
NA	TRBJ2-1	NA	TRBV6-1	TGTGCCAGCAGTGATGATACTAGCTCCTACAATGAGCAGTTCTTC	CASSDDTSSYNEQFF
NA	TRBJ2-3	TRBD2	TRBV6-6	TGTGCCAGCAATCTAGCGGGAGTCTCTAGCACAGATACGCAGTATTTT	CASNLAGVSSTDTQYF
NA	TRBJ1-5	TRBD1	TRBV30	TGTGCCTGGAGTGGGGACAGCGTCAATCAGCCCCAGCATTTT	CAWSGDSVNQPQHF
once	TRBJ1-4	NA	TRBV7-2	TGTGCCAGCAGCTCGAGACTGCCGACTATCCCGACTAATGAAAAACTGTTTTTT	CASSSRLPTIPTNEKLFF
NA	TRBJ2-1	TRBD2	TRBV7-3	TGTGCCAGCAGCTCGCAGACTAGCGGGTCCTACTCCTACAATGAGCAGTTCTTC	CASSSQTSGSYSYNEQFF
NA	TRBJ2-3	NA	TRBV28	TGTGCCAGCAGTTTAGAGCCTGAAGGCGGAAGTCTAGCAAGAGGGCCATCGCAGTATTTT	CASSLEPEGGSLARGPSQYF
NA	TRBJ1-1	NA	TRBV11-2	TGTGCCAGCAGCTTGGGTGCAAACACTGAAGCTTTCTTT	CASSLGANTEAFF
NA	TRBJ2-3	TRBD2	TRBV9	TGTGCCAGCAGCCTCGGACTAGCGGATACAGATACGCAGTATTTT	CASSLGLADTDTQYF
NA	TRBJ1-4	TRBD1	TRBV5-8	TGTGCCAGCAGCCCGGACAGGGGCTCCTGGGCTAATGAAAAACTGTTTTTT	CASSPDRGSWANEKLFF
NA	TRBJ1-3	NA	TRBV28	TGTGCCAGCTATGGACCCGGAACCATCGGAAACACCATATATTTT	CASYGPGTIGNTIYF
NA	TRBJ2-7	NA	TRBV5-1	TGCGCCAGCAGGCTGCCAGACAGCTACGAGCAGTACTTC	CASRLPDSYEQYF
NA	TRBJ2-2	TRBD1	TRBV14	TGTGCCAGCAGCCAAACGGCAAGGGGGCCGACCGGGGAGCTGTTTTTT	CASSQTARGPTGELFF
NA	TRBJ2-1	NA	TRBV7-7	TGTGCTAGCAGCTTAAACTTAGGGCAGTACAATGAGCAGTTCTTC	CASSLNLGQYNEQFF
NA	TRBJ1-6	NA	TRBV2	TGTGCCAGCAGTGAAATAGGGGAATCACCCCTCCACTTT	CASSEIGESPLHF
NA	TRBJ2-7	NA	TRBV10-2	TGCGCCAGCAGTGATCCAGGGGACCCCTACGAGCAGTACTTC	CASSDPGDPYEQYF
NA	TRBJ1-5	TRBD1	TRBV5-5	TGTGCCAGCAGCTTGGCAGGGACAGGGGATCAGCCCCAGCATTTT	CASSLAGTGDQPQHF
NA	TRBJ2-7	TRBD1	TRBV5-5	TGTGCCAGCAGCTTGGGACAGGGCGTCGAGCAGTACTTC	CASSLGQGVEQYF
few	TRBJ2-7	TRBD1	TRBV11-2	TGTGCCAGCAGCTTAGCCCTGACAGGGTCGGCCCACGAGCAGTACTTC	CASSLALTGSAHEQYF
NA	TRBJ1-1	NA	TRBV5-5	TGTGCCAGCAGCTTAATCACTGAAGCTTTCTTT	CASSLITEAFF
once	TRBJ2-7	NA	TRBV4-1	TGCGCCAGCAGCCAGACGAGCTCCTACGAGCAGTACTTC	CASSQTSSYEQYF